Listed here are 14 T cell receptor beta chains from one sample, sequenced in a study of blood T cell repertoires in COVID-19. Profiled with immunoSEQ multiplex PCR; TCRdb holds only in-frame clones, not every one. The top ten hold 4.8% of the sample, which has 210,000 or so clones, about 89% seen once. The sequencing sample was made of peripheral blood. The origin of the receptors is a woman aged 35 to 49 with acute or convalescent COVID-19.

This clone is a singleton in its sample. This rearrangement joins TRBV20-1 to TRBJ1-2; no clear D gene. The V and J ends lost 3 bases and 4 bases respectively, with 9 bases between them. The CDR3 length is 12 residues. Germline CDR1 reads DFQATT; CDR2 reads SNEGSKA (reference sequence). In DNA, the CDR3 is TGCAGTGCTAGTCCTAGAGTCTATGGCTACACCTTC. Translating gives CSASPRVYGYTF.

The rearrangement joins TRBV3-1 (or the pseudogene TRBV3-2) to TRBJ1-2; D is ambiguous. This CDR3 has 14 residues. V was trimmed by 0 bases and J by 4 bases, leaving 9 bases between them. Germline V lookup: CDR1 LGHDT, CDR2 YNNKEL (reference sequence). The CDR3 spells CASSQESTAYGYTF. Written as DNA, the CDR3 is TGTGCCAGCAGCCAAGAGAGCACAGCCTATGGCTACACCTTC.

This clone was picked up one time. This chain links TRBV21-1 with TRBJ1-2; no DNA check was done on the table's D call, TRBD1. TRBV21-1 represents a pseudogene. CDR3 length: 14 residues. The CDR3: CASSKGHPCGGYTF. CDR3 nucleotide sequence: TGTGCCAGCAGCAAAGGGCACCCGTGTGGTGGCTACACCTTC.

The chain combines TRBV20-1 with TRBJ1-2; 8 bases fit TRBD1. The germline V gene encodes CDR1 DFQATT and CDR2 SNEGSKA (reference sequence). With V trimmed by 4 bases and J by 0 bases, 7 bases remained unmatched. This CDR3 spans 15 amino acids. CDR3 amino acids: CSAIDRGRTNYGYTF. CDR3 DNA: TGCAGTGCTATTGACAGGGGCCGTACTAACTATGGCTACACCTTC.

The J gene is TRBJ2-1, the V gene TRBV10-3; 12 bases align to TRBD2. The germline gives CDR1 ENHRY, CDR2 SYGVKD. The CDR3 is 17 amino acids. V shed 0 bases, J shed 6 bases, and the junction held 6 bases outside the gene matches. CDR3 sequence: CAISESIPGLAGNEQFF. The CDR3 DNA is TGTGCCATCAGTGAGTCGATTCCGGGACTAGCGGGCAATGAGCAGTTCTTC.

The V call is TRBV11-1, the J call TRBJ2-3, with D perhaps TRBD2 (6 bases). CDR1 and CDR2 from the germline V gene are SGHAT and FQDESV (reference sequence). V shed 5 bases and J shed 7 bases, with 13 bases lying between them. The CDR3 runs 13 residues. The DNA for the CDR3 is TGTGCCAGCAGCCTCGGGGCGGGGTATACGCAGTATTTT. Translated, it gives CASSLGAGYTQYF. Full variable domain (rest looked up from reference TRBV11-1 and TRBJ2-3): EAEVAQSPRYKITEKSQAVAFWCDPISGHATLYWYRQILGQGPELLVQFQDESVVDDSQLPKDRFSAERLKGVDSTLKIQPAELGDSAMYLCASSLGAGYTQYFGPGTRLTVL.

The CDR3 is CASSSSGGNQPQHF. In nucleotides, the CDR3 is TGTGCCAGCAGCTCGTCGGGGGGGAATCAGCCCCAGCATTTT. The J gene is TRBJ1-5, the V gene TRBV3-1 (or the pseudogene TRBV3-2); possible D gene TRBD1, 5 bases. CDR3 length: 14 residues. Trimming left V 5 bases short and J 4 bases short, with 12 bases between. From germline, CDR1 is LGHDT and CDR2 YNNKEL (reference sequence).

This rearrangement joins TRBV7-9 to TRBJ2-1; D remains unclear. The CDR3 covers 15 residues. V dropped 8 bases and J dropped 4 bases, with 18 bases sitting between them. The V gene's germline CDR1 is SEHNR and CDR2 FQNEAQ (reference sequence). In nucleotides, the CDR3 is TGTGCCAGCTTCTTTAGTCAAACCGGGTACAATGAGCAGTTCTTC. Amino acids: CASFFSQTGYNEQFF.

This sequence joins TRBV10-1 and TRBJ2-3; D is unresolved. There are 13 residues in the CDR3. The germline gives CDR1 WNHNN, CDR2 SYGVQD (reference sequence). The V gene lost 5 bases and the J gene lost 2 bases, with 8 bases spanning the gap. The CDR3, as DNA: TGCGCCAGCAGTTCTAGAAACACAGATACGCAGTATTTT. This translates into CASSSRNTDTQYF.

The V gene is TRBV6-5, the J gene TRBJ2-3; 10 bases match TRBD2. Germline V gene sequence: CDR1 MNHEY, CDR2 SVGAGI. The V and J ends lost 4 bases and 2 bases, in that order; junction bases with no gene match: 6. The CDR3 consists of 16 residues. CDR3 amino acids: CASSSGTSELTDTQYF. The DNA of the CDR3 is TGTGCCAGCAGTTCGGGGACTAGCGAGCTCACAGATACGCAGTATTTT.

The rearrangement joins TRBV27 to TRBJ1-6, with 7 bases identical to TRBD1. The J segment lost 5 bases and the V segment lost 3 bases, leaving 7 bases of the junction unmatched. CDR1 and CDR2 from the germline V gene are MNHEY and SMNVEV (reference sequence). The CDR3 consists of 16 residues. The CDR3 DNA is TGTGCCAGCAGTTTTCGAGGCGGACAGGATAATTCACCCCTCCACTTT. Translation: CASSFRGGQDNSPLHF.

The V and J genes are TRBV15 and TRBJ1-1; D is uncertain. Trimming left V 4 bases short and J 5 bases short, with 20 bases between. The length of the CDR3 is 16 residues. Germline assignment: CDR1 LNHNV and CDR2 YYDKDF (reference sequence). The CDR3 coding sequence is TGTGCCACCAGCACGGAGGAAGGGAGCGCCTTTACTGAAGCTTTCTTT. It specifies CATSTEEGSAFTEAFF.

The chain carries TRBV6-5 and TRBJ1-2; no definite D call. V was shortened by 6 bases and J by 2 bases, with 7 bases between the two germline ends. This CDR3 spans 12 amino acids. The germline CDR1 and CDR2 sequences are MNHEY and SVGAGI. The CDR3 DNA reads as TGTGCCAGCAGCCAGACAAACTATGGCTACACCTTC. Translated, it gives CASSQTNYGYTF.

The CDR3, as DNA: TGTGCCAGCAGCCCTCCGGGGGTCCCGGATACGCAGTATTTT. It specifies CASSPPGVPDTQYF. This chain joins TRBV7-3 and TRBJ2-3; perhaps TRBD2 as D (6 bases). CDR3 length equals 14 residues. Germline V gene lookup returns CDR1 SGHTA and CDR2 FQGTGA. Trimming took off 5 bases at V and 6 bases at J, with 15 bases between the two ends.